The source of this T cell receptor beta chain is a study of blood T cell repertoires in COVID-19 (dated by TCRdb to about 2020). About the full investigation: Samples from collaborators originated in the United States, Italy and Spain and spanned both the acute and convalescent phases of COVID-19. The material from the prospective study consisted of cDNA or gDNA derived from T cells, B-cell-depleted T cells, or PBMCs. Deeply sampled blood TCRbeta repertoires from subjects exposed to, actively infected with, or recovered from COVID-19 were included in the dataset. The repertoires were released in a freely available public database intended as a resource for research on the immune response to SARS-CoV-2. The samples were drawn from the first 160 participants of the ongoing ImmuneRACE study and from 950 to 1,500 subjects provided by 6 global collaborators. A de-identified subject ID, COVID-19 status, age in years and sex were almost always included in the sample metadata. HLA class I and class II types, where available, came from metadata supplied by the sample provider rather than from assay-based typing.

For this clone: Its antigen has not been determined. Base qualities were left out, and no much larger clone turns up one base away.

TCRbeta CDR3 regions were amplified from genomic DNA by means of the immunoSEQ Assay, a bias-controlled multiplex PCR. As for the original processing: Nucleated cell counts per sample were estimated from amplification of reference gene primers within the assay. Sequence reads were collapsed and filtered to measure the absolute abundance of every unique TCRbeta CDR3 rearrangement. For each sample, productive Simpson clonality was calculated as the square root of Simpson's diversity index across productive rearrangements. The source is immuneACCESS, and TCRdb retained only in-frame sequences with V and J called. Part of the clones is not carried over; for the studies checked, unresolved V genes explain less than half of this, and the remainder is unexplained. The V and J calls and clone size were taken over from that table, and D and trimming were inferred from the DNA. Counted in this sample were approximately 240,000 clones; approximately 86% of them appeared once. Clones ranked in the top ten supply about 6% of the sample.

Enrolling through a virtual design, the prospective study's participants ranged in age from roughly 18 to 89 years and lived across roughly 23 United States geographic areas. To assign participants to cohorts, the prospective study relied on clinical history that participants themselves reported in a screening survey and a study questionnaire. Mobile phlebotomists in the prospective study collected whole blood, serum and a nasopharyngeal or oropharyngeal swab from every participant. Participants in the prospective study had the option to provide additional blood draws and questionnaires over a roughly two-month period. Before DNA extraction, blood samples from the prospective study were shipped at room temperature or frozen. Trimming removed 4 bases from V and 1 base from J; the gene matches leave 10 bases unexplained. The CDR3 goes from the cysteine to the phenylalanine over 17 residues. The entry retains the CDR3 DNA only, 51 bases that are in frame from base 1. Looking up the germline V gene yields CDR1 MNHEY and CDR2 SVGEGT.

The research as a whole found: Clinical and demographic metadata were provided uncurated, with the amount varying by source and participant.

The sample taken for sequencing was PBMCs or T cells enriched from blood (not recorded which). The origin of this receptor is a woman aged 30 to 39 with acute COVID-19. The chain couples TRBV6-2 or TRBV6-3 to TRBJ2-4, and 7 junctional nucleotides match TRBD2. The encoded CDR3 is CASSSDAGEWAKNIQYF. At the DNA level, the sequence is TGTGCCAGCAGTTCCGACGCGGGAGAATGGGCCAAAAACATTCAGTACTTC.